The entry below gives a single T cell receptor (beta chain) sequence along with its context. This clonotype came up many times. The target of this receptor is not known. No per-base quality is available; no much larger clone lies one base away. The sample originates from a study of T cells after yellow fever vaccination (dated by TCRdb to about 2019). Broadly, across the study: The SMART-Seq v4 Ultra Low Input RNA kit was used to prepare libraries from fractions with low cell numbers. Bulk TCR alpha and beta repertoires were sequenced longitudinally to track T-cell clones before and after primary and booster YFV17D yellow fever vaccination. Two healthy male donors made up the cohort, one aged 18 to 30 years and the other aged 30 to 39 years. Blood was collected at multiple timepoints before and after primary and secondary immunization, and bulk PBMC replicates and cell subsets were isolated.

Points the paper makes about the study in general: Because the study included only a couple of donors, the extent to which the findings can be generalized is limited. The secondary T-cell response was weaker than the primary response but faster, peaking on day 5 instead of day 15. After the booster, most of the clones that had expanded following primary vaccination were detected again (around 95% of CD4 and 80% to 90% of CD8), which suggests that memory was broadly maintained. A small fraction of clonotypes appeared in both the CD4 and CD8 compartments, likely as a result of convergent recombination. Computational filtering was needed because FACS-sorted repertoires could contain abundant contaminating clonotypes from the bulk population.

The treatment or condition label here, explained by the study, means: live attenuated yellow fever vaccine strain. PBMCs were isolated from peripheral blood using a standard Ficoll-Paque protocol. Dynabeads CD4 and CD8 positive selection kits were used to isolate CD4 and CD8 T-cell fractions. TriZol was used to extract RNA from bulk PBMCs, from CD4 and CD8 fractions, and from dextramer-positive and dextramer-negative fractions. TCR cDNA was synthesized by 5'RACE template switching, which introduced a universal primer site and unique molecular identifiers. Priming of cDNA synthesis was performed from both the TCR alpha and TCR beta constant segments. Library amplification involved two PCR steps, and the second step added sample barcodes and sequencing adapters. Sequencing of libraries was performed on Illumina HiSeq 2500 (2x100 bp) or NovaSeq (2x150 bp). In the authors' own workflow: Reads were demultiplexed and collapsed into UMI consensus sequences with MIGEC, and V(D)J alignment was performed with MiXCR. Clonotypes responding to the vaccine were identified with edgeR on replicate PBMC samples, with the criteria of FDR below 0.01 and a log2 fold change above 5 up to day 15. CD4 or CD8 identity was assigned to each bulk clonotype according to whether the clonotype was present at higher abundance in the sequenced CD4 repertoire or the sequenced CD8 repertoire. TCRdb passed the public sequencing reads through fastp at Q25 and MiXCR, retaining productive beta sequences. Rows matching on CDR3 protein sequence are summarized as one entry with the most common DNA and genes. For this entry, the V and J calls and clone size follow TCRdb and not the study's own pipeline. This sample is represented by 240,000 or so distinct CDR3 sequences; around 7% of them were singletons. The ten largest clones represent approximately 0.84% of the sample.

The TCR sequence derives from a man younger than 40 who received the YFV17D yellow fever vaccine. The input for sequencing was CD4+ T cells sorted from PBMCs, taken 15 days after the yellow fever booster vaccination.

Here the CDR3 is given as CSARVGPSNQPQHF. The sequenced DNA: TGCAGTGCTAGAGTGGGTCCTAGCAATCAGCCCCAGCATTTT. The sequence links TRBV20-1 to TRBJ1-5; the D segment cannot be called with confidence. V is reduced by 1 base and J by 0 bases, leaving a spacing of 7 bases between them. Looking up the germline V gene (reference sequence) yields CDR1 DFQATT and CDR2 SNEGSKA. The cysteine opens and the phenylalanine closes a CDR3 of 14 amino acids. Only the CDR3 region is kept as DNA, spanning 42 bases read in frame from base 1.